Below, 10 T cell receptor beta chains from the same sample are listed, as sequenced in a study of cytomegalovirus exposure and HLA in healthy donors. PCR involved 60 Vbeta and 13 Jbeta primers. Produced via immunoSEQ multiplex PCR; TCRdb's table is partial and in-frame only. The sample consists of about 100,000 clones, roughly 79% of them appearing once. Sample: PBMCs. The receptors come from a woman between 40 and 50 years old in good health and CMV-seronegative.

This chain links TRBV10-3 with TRBJ1-5, with unresolved D. CDR3 length: 14 residues. Germline CDR1 ENHRY, CDR2 SYGVKD. Trimming stripped 10 bases from V and 0 bases from J, with 13 bases between. As DNA, the CDR3 is TGTGCCACCCGTAGCAGCTATAGCAATCAGCCCCAGCATTTT. It translates to CATRSSYSNQPQHF.

In this sample, this clone turned up a few times. The rearrangement joins TRBV4-1 to TRBJ1-2; 9 positions agree with TRBD1. The germline gives CDR1 MGHRA, CDR2 YSYEKL. The CDR3 contains 14 residues. Trimming cost V 2 bases and J 6 bases; bases outside gene matches: 4. CDR3 sequence (DNA): TGCGCCAGCAGCCAAATCGACAGGGGGAATGGCTACACCTTC. Its translation is CASSQIDRGNGYTF.

The CDR3 is CATRTSGGTGELFF. The DNA of the CDR3 is TGTGCCACCCGGACTAGCGGGGGCACCGGGGAGCTGTTTTTT. V and J are TRBV27 and TRBJ2-2, with TRBD2 matching 13 bases. Per germline, CDR1 MNHEY and CDR2 SMNVEV (reference sequence). The junction had 3 bases not matched to a gene; V was cut back by 10 bases and J by 4 bases. The CDR3 totals 14 residues.

The chain joins TRBV5-1 to TRBJ2-3; D is perhaps TRBD1 (6 bases). The V end was cut by 7 bases, the J end by 0 bases, with 9 bases between. This CDR3 spans 13 amino acids. Germline CDR1 SGHRS, CDR2 YFSETQ. The chain's CDR3 is CASSGESTDTQYF. CDR3 coding DNA: TGCGCCAGCTCAGGGGAGAGCACAGATACGCAGTATTTT.

This clone was recorded once. This sequence joins TRBV27 and TRBJ2-7, with TRBD2 as a possible D gene (6 bases). With 8 bases removed from V and 0 bases from J, the gap between germline ends came to 11 bases. CDR3 length: 13 amino acids. CDR1 and CDR2 (germline): MNHEY, SMNVEV (reference sequence). The CDR3 nucleotides are TGTGCCAGCTGCGGCGGGAACTCCTACGAGCAGTACTTC. Translation: CASCGGNSYEQYF.

The table lists this clone with a count of one. V gene TRBV19 combines with J gene TRBJ2-2; 9 nucleotides line up with TRBD1. CDR1 and CDR2 (germline): LNHDA, SQIVND (reference sequence). This CDR3 has 14 residues. Losses at the gene ends were 5 bases for V and 4 bases for J; bases not matched to a gene: 2. CDR3 amino acids: CASSWTGATGELFF. The DNA for the CDR3 is TGTGCCAGTAGTTGGACAGGGGCCACCGGGGAGCTGTTTTTT.

This clone occurred a few times. The chain recombines TRBV7-9 with TRBJ2-1, with 8 bases matching TRBD2. The CDR3 is made up of 12 amino acids. Germline V gene lookup returns CDR1 SEHNR and CDR2 FQNEAQ (reference sequence). Trimming took 5 bases from V and 16 from J; bases not matched to a gene: 10. The CDR3 coding sequence is TGTGCCAGCAGCATTAGCGGGAACGAGCTATTCTTC. It encodes CASSISGNELFF.

The gene calls are TRBV30 and TRBJ1-2; no definite D call. The V and J ends lost 0 bases and 6 bases respectively, with 14 bases between them. Germline V lookup: CDR1 GTSNPN, CDR2 SVGIG (reference sequence). This CDR3 spans 14 amino acids. CDR3 DNA: TGTGCCTGGAGTGTGAACGAAGAAAGCCATGGCTACACCTTC. Its translation is CAWSVNEESHGYTF.

The chain employs TRBV7-8 and TRBJ2-7; TRBD2 is a possible D gene (6 bases). Germline V lookup: CDR1 SGHVS, CDR2 FQNEAQ. The CDR3 spans 16 residues. V lost 1 base to trimming and J lost 3 bases, with 16 bases between them. The CDR3: CASSLGTSPPIYEQYF. The CDR3 DNA reads TGTGCCAGCAGCTTAGGCACTAGCCCTCCTATCTACGAGCAGTACTTC.

This chain uses TRBV6-5 with TRBJ2-5; D gene uncertain. Germline CDR1 MNHEY, CDR2 SVGAGI. This CDR3 contains 14 residues. Deletions cut 5 bases from V and 0 bases from J, with 10 bases between. CDR3 in DNA: TGTGCCAGCAGTCGCTCTAGAAACCAAGAGACCCAGTACTTC. Translated: CASSRSRNQETQYF.